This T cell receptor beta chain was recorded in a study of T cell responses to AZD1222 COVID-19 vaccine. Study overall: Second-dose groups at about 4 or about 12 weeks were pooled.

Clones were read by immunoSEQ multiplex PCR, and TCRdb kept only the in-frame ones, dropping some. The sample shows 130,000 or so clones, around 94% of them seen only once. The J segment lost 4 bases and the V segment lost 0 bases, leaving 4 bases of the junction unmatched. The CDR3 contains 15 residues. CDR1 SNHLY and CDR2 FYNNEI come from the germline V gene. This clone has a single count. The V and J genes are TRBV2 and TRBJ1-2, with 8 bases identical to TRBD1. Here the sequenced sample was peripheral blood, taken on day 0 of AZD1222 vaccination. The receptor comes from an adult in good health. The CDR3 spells CASSEAPGGGYGYTF. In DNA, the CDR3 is TGTGCCAGCAGTGAAGCCCCAGGGGGCGGCTATGGCTACACCTTC.